This T cell receptor beta chain was identified in a study of blood T cell repertoires in COVID-19. On the study more broadly: Whether acute or convalescent, the COVID-19 samples came from the United States, Italy and Spain. T cells, B-cell-depleted T cells, or PBMCs supplied cDNA or gDNA.

The germline V and J ends were trimmed by 4 bases and 4 bases, with 13 bases remaining between them. The length of the CDR3 is 14 residues. Germline-derived CDR1 and CDR2 are SNHLY and FYNNEI. Authors' processing steps: Estimated nucleated cell counts came from reference gene primer amplification. TCRdb's copy holds only in-frame clones and misses some; the assay was immunoSEQ multiplex PCR. The V and J calls and clone size come from that table; D and trimming were worked out from the DNA. The profile shows 75,000 to 95,000 clones, about nine tenths of them singletons. The chain carries TRBV2 and TRBJ2-5, with D hard to call. Sequencing was carried out using peripheral blood. The TCR was taken from a human donor in a cohort sampled during active COVID-19. CDR3 amino acids: CASSVAPTGETQYF. CDR3 coding DNA: TGTGCCAGCAGTGTAGCACCCACGGGAGAGACCCAGTACTTC.